This TCR beta chain was sequenced during a study of shared clonotypes between healthy human individuals. Background on the study: Per-donor plates numbered three CD4 naive, three CD4 memory, two CD8 naive and one CD8 memory.

In the authors' workflow: Junction-only sequences without quality scores were provided by ImmunoSEQ, so filtering was different. Sequencing was performed with immunoSEQ multiplex PCR; in TCRdb, only in-frame clones are kept and a portion is missing. V, J and clone size are those of that table, while D and trimming were read from the DNA. Of 550,000 to 850,000 clones listed, around two thirds were seen once; the top ten hold over 1.5%. Donors, healthy HIV-negative adults, lacked recent acute infections or vaccinations. Splitting of CD4+ cells produced CD45RA+ naive and CD45RA-negative memory subsets. CDR3 size: 12 residues. Germline V gives CDR1 MDHEN, CDR2 SYDVKM.

The V call is TRBV28, the J call TRBJ2-5, with 11 bases lining up with TRBD2. The J call may be in error: the DNA end matches TRBJ2-7 better. Sample: memory CD4+ T cells sorted from blood. Subset: CD45RA-negative fraction. The source is a woman aged 25 to 39 in good health. The CDR3 nucleotides are TGTGCCAGCACTAGCGGGAGGTACGAGCAGTACTTC. Translated: CASTSGRYEQYF.